The source of this T cell receptor beta chain is a study of blood T cell repertoires in COVID-19. Across the whole study: The origin of the acute and convalescent COVID-19 samples was the United States, Italy and Spain.

Repertoires were generated with immunoSEQ multiplex PCR, while TCRdb's copy carries only in-frame clones and drops some. The data contain approximately 100,000 clones, about 86% of them singletons. The ends lost 4 bases at V and 4 bases at J; junction bases unmatched: 4. CDR3 length: 16 residues. Germline assignment: CDR1 MGHRA and CDR2 YSYEKL. The clonotype was recovered from a woman between 50 and 59 years old who had recovered from COVID-19. Sample: PBMCs or T cells enriched from blood (not recorded which). The chain combines TRBV4-1 with TRBJ2-6, with TRBD1 matching 10 bases. CDR3 protein: CASSRDRGPGANVLTF. The DNA for the CDR3 is TGCGCCAGCAGCCGAGACAGGGGGCCCGGGGCCAACGTCCTGACTTTC.